This TCR beta chain was documented in a study of low-dose radiotherapy and immunotherapy resistance in tumors. Patients with advanced, tumor-infiltrating lymphocyte-negative solid tumors were eligible. Alpha and beta chains were covered, as first-strand cDNA relied on TRAV- and TRBV-specific primers. The authors ran 15 to 20 PCR cycles to amplify TCRs with a constant-region primer and V-primer adapter. TCRdb ran MiXCR on the reads and lists one entry per CDR3 protein. The profile covers about 7,300 distinct CDR3 sequences, with approximately 82% appearing a single time and roughly 6% taken by the ten largest. The sequence came from a human donor with advanced metastatic prostate, ovarian, gallbladder or colorectal cancer (not recorded which). This table probably holds off-target reads from a library built for another chain.

The CDR3 bases are TGTGCCAGCAGTCGAGGGGACAGCACCTACGAGCAGTACTTC. Translation gives CASSRGDSTYEQYF. V and J are TRBV12-3 or TRBV12-4 and TRBJ2-7; 7 bases map to TRBD1. Germline trimming cut 5 bases from V and 2 bases from J; bases unmatched to any gene: 6. The CDR3 totals 14 residues.